The sequence of this T cell receptor (beta chain) was determined in a study of STAT5B mutations in CD4+ large granular lymphocyte leukemia. Study observations and caveats: No patients shared main leukemic clonotypes, though roughly 25% appeared at low frequency elsewhere. Patient CD4-sorted repertoires stayed more clonal than healthy ones after leukemic-clone removal. TRBV06-family usage was enriched in top patient clones (8/27) versus controls (2/35).

With 3 bases removed from V and 2 bases from J, the gap between germline ends came to 10 bases. The V gene's germline CDR1 is SEHNR and CDR2 FQNEAQ (reference sequence). This CDR3 contains 14 residues. This clone was counted between two and nine times. The antigen remains undetermined. Some clones are missing from TCRdb's copy, which holds only in-frame ones; the method was immunoSEQ multiplex PCR. The profile covers about 32,000 clones, with about 70% appearing a single time and 2% taken by the ten largest. The V call is TRBV7-9, the J call TRBJ1-1; unclear D gene. The sequence came from a human donor in good health. Sequenced: CD4+ T cells from blood buffy coats. CDR3 protein: CASSFIPGNTEAFF. As DNA, the CDR3 is TGTGCCAGCAGCTTTATTCCGGGTAACACTGAAGCTTTCTTT. Complete variable domain (other parts from reference TRBV7-9 and TRBJ1-1): DTGVSQNPRHKITKRGQNVTFRCDPISEHNRLYWYRQTLGQGPEFLTYFQNEAQLEKSRLLSDRFSAERPKGSFSTLEIQRTEQGDSAMYLCASSFIPGNTEAFFGQGTRLTVV.